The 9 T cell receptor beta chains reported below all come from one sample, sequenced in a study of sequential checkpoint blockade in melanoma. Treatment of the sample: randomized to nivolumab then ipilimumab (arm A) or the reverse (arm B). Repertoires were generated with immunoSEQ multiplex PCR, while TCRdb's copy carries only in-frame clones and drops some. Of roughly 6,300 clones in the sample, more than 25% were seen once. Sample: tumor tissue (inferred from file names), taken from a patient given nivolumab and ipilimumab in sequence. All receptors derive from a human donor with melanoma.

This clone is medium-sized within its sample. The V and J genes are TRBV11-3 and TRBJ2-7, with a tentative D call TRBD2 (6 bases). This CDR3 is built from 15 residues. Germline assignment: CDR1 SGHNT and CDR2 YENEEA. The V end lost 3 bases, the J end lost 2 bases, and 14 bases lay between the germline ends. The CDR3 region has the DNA TGTGCCAGCAGCTTGGTGGGGGGATTGGCCTACGAGCAGTACTTC. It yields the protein CASSLVGGLAYEQYF.

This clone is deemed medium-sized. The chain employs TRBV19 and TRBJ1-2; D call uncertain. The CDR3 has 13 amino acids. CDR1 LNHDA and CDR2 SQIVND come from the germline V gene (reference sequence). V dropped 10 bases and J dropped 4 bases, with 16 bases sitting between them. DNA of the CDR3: TGTGCCACGTCAGCGGGTCTGGGCTATGGCTACACCTTC. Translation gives CATSAGLGYGYTF.

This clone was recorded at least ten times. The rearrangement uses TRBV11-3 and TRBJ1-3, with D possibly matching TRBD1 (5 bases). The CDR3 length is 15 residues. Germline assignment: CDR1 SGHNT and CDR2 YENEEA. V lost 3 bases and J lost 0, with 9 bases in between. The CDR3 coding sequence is TGTGCCAGCAGCTTGCGACAGCTCTCTGGAAACACCATATATTTT. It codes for CASSLRQLSGNTIYF.

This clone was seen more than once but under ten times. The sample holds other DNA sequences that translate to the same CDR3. CDR3 sequence: CASSLEPTGSGNTIYF. Written as DNA, the CDR3 is TGCGCCAGCAGCCTCGAACCGACAGGCTCTGGAAACACCATATATTTT. The rearrangement uses TRBV5-1 and TRBJ1-3; the D gene is possibly TRBD1 (6 bases). The CDR3 is 16 amino acids. Germline assignment: CDR1 SGHRS and CDR2 YFSETQ. V was pared by 4 bases and J by 0 bases, with 14 bases between.

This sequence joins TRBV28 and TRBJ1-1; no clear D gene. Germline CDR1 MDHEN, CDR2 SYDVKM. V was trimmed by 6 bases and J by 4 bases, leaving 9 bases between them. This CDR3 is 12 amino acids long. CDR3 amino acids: CASRIGGTEAFF. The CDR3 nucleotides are TGTGCCAGCAGAATTGGCGGCACTGAAGCTTTCTTT.

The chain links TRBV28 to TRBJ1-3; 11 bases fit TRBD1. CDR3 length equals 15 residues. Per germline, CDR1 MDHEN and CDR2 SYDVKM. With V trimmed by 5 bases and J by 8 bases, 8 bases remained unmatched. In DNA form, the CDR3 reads TGTGCCAGCAGTGCGGACAGGGGGCTAGGTGACACCATATATTTT. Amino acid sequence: CASSADRGLGDTIYF.

Written as DNA, the CDR3 is TGTGCCAGCAGCCCCCCGGGCACAGATACGCAGTATTTT. Translated, it gives CASSPPGTDTQYF. This chain uses TRBV9 with TRBJ2-3, with D unclear. With 4 bases removed from V and 1 base from J, the gap between germline ends came to 7 bases. Germline V gives CDR1 SGDLS, CDR2 YYNGEE. The CDR3 is 13 residues long.

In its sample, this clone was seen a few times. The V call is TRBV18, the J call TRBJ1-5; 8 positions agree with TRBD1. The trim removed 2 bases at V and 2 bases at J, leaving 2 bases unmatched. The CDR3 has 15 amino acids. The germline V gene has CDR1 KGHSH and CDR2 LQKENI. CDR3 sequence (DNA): TGTGCCAGCTCACCAGACAGGGGCGGCAATCAGCCCCAGCATTTT. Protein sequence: CASSPDRGGNQPQHF.

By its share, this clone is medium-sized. The CDR3 DNA is TGTGCCAGCAGCTTGGGGCAGGGCCCCAATGAAAAACTGTTTTTT. It codes for CASSLGQGPNEKLFF. The rearrangement links TRBV11-3 to TRBJ1-4; possible D gene TRBD1, 5 bases. Trimming took off 3 bases at V and 5 bases at J, with 13 bases between the two ends. CDR3 length equals 15 residues. Germline V gene lookup returns CDR1 SGHNT and CDR2 YENEEA. Full variable domain (missing parts from reference TRBV11-3 and TRBJ1-4): EAGVVQSPRYKIIEKKQPVAFWCNPISGHNTLYWYLQNLGQGPELLIRYENEEAVDDSQLPKDRFSAERLKGVDSTLKIQPAELGDSAVYLCASSLGQGPNEKLFFGSGTQLSVL.